Here is one TCR beta chain with its context. Being one base from a much bigger clone, this may be a read error. The time point was: sample taken at primary tumor resection. From tumor, nontumor lung or frozen PBMC, whole RNA was taken unsorted for sequencing. In TCRdb, the 5' RACE reads were re-called with MiXCR into one record per CDR3 protein. The sample lists 40,000 to 45,000 distinct CDR3 sequences, around 13% occurring once. V lost 7 bases and J lost 5; bases outside the gene matches: 13. The CDR3 spans 15 residues. Germline lookup yields CDR1 SNHLY and CDR2 FYNNEI. This specimen comes from a study of spatial heterogeneity in lung cancer.

The clonotype was recovered from a male donor with early-stage non-small cell lung cancer. Material: PBMCs, obtained at surgery. V usage is TRBV2 and J usage is TRBJ2-5, with TRBD2 matching 7 bases. The CDR3 nucleotides read TGTGCCAGCATTTGGCAACTAGCGCGGGCGGAGACCCAGTACTTC. Its protein is CASIWQLARAETQYF. Filled out from reference TRBV2 and TRBJ2-5, the complete variable domain reads EPEVTQTPSHQVTQMGQEVILRCVPISNHLYFYWYRQILGQKVEFLVSFYNNEISEKSEIFDDQFSVERPDGSNFTLKIRSTKLEDSAMYFCASIWQLARAETQYFGPGTRLLVL.